Described below is a single T cell receptor beta chain sequence and its context. This record comes from a study of blood T cell repertoires in COVID-19. In the original workflow: Cell counts per sample came from amplifying reference gene primers. Data came from immunoSEQ multiplex PCR; TCRdb stores just in-frame clones and leaves some out. Clone size and the V and J calls come from that table; the DNA yielded D and trimming. The sample consists of about 210,000 clones, about 91% of them appearing once. The V and J ends lost 5 bases and 1 base, in that order; junction bases with no gene match: 3. Germline V gives CDR1 SGHNT, CDR2 YENEEA. There are 14 residues in the CDR3.

The genes are TRBV11-3 and TRBJ2-5; TRBD2 aligns across 8 bases. Material: peripheral blood. The clonotype originates from a man aged 25 to 40 with acute or convalescent COVID-19. The CDR3 DNA sequence: TGTGCCAGCAGCCCCGGGGGGGCCCAAGAGACCCAGTACTTC. Its translation: CASSPGGAQETQYF.